These 3 T cell receptor beta chains share one sample of origin, sequenced in a study of blood T cells in healthy people across ages. Using a J-beta primer mix together with a sample-barcoded 5' primer, a second PCR was run for about 7 to 12 cycles. Via MiXCR, TCRdb re-called the 5' RACE reads, giving one row per CDR3 protein. The sample lists 1.5 million or so distinct CDR3 sequences, about 40% occurring once. Material: blood. The receptors here all came from a woman under 30 in good health.

This chain connects TRBV3-1 to TRBJ2-3; 11 bases align to TRBD2. Germline values: CDR1 LGHDT, CDR2 YNNKEL (reference sequence). The J segment lost 0 bases and the V segment lost 4 bases, leaving 15 bases of the junction unmatched. The CDR3 consists of 20 residues. The CDR3 is CASSPVLAGGVATSTDTQYF. DNA for the CDR3: TGTGCCAGCAGCCCCGTTCTAGCGGGGGGAGTAGCTACTAGCACAGATACGCAGTATTTT.

The genes are TRBV9 and TRBJ2-7; 8 nucleotides match TRBD2. From germline, CDR1 is SGDLS and CDR2 YYNGEE. Unmatched junction bases numbered 9, after V lost 4 bases and J lost 3 bases. The CDR3 loop spans 15 amino acids. The DNA for the CDR3 is TGTGCCAGCAGCACCGGAATAGCGGGGAACTACGAGCAGTACTTC. Encoded protein: CASSTGIAGNYEQYF.

This chain links TRBV7-2 with TRBJ1-6; D is undetermined. Germline CDR1 SGHTA, CDR2 FQGNSA. The CDR3 runs to 14 residues. V lost 3 bases to trimming and J lost 8 bases, with 11 bases between them. CDR3 in amino acids: CASSFDKNYSPLHF. The CDR3 DNA follows: TGTGCCAGCAGCTTCGACAAGAATTATTCACCCCTCCACTTT.